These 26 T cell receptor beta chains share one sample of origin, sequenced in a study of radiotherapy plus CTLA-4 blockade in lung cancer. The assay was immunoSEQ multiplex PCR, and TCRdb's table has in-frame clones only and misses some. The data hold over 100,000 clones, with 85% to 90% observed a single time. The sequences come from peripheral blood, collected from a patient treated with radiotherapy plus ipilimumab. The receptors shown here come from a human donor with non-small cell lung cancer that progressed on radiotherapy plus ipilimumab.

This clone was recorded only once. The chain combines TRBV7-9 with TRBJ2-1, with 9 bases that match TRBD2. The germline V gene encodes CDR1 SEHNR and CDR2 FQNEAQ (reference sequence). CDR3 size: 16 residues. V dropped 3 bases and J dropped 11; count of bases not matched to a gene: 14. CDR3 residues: CASSFSGGRADFKQFF. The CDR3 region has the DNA TGTGCCAGCAGCTTTAGCGGCGGGAGGGCCGACTTCAAGCAGTTCTTC.

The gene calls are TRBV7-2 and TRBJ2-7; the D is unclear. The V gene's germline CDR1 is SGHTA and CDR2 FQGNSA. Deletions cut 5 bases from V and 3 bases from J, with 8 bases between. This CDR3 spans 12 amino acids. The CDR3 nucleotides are TGTGCCAGCAGCCTGGGCCGCTACGAGCAGTACTTC. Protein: CASSLGRYEQYF.

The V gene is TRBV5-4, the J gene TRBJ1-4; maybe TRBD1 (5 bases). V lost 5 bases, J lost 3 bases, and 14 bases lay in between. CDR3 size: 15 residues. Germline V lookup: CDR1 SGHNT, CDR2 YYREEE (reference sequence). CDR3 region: CASSFDAGPNEKLFF. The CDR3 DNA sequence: TGTGCCAGCAGTTTCGATGCGGGACCTAATGAAAAACTGTTTTTT.

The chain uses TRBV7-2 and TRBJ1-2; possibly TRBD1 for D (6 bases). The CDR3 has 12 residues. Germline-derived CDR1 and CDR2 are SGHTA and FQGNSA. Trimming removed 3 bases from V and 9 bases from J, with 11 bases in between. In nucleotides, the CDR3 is TGTGCCAGCAGCTTGGACAGTTCGCGCTACACCTTC. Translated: CASSLDSSRYTF.

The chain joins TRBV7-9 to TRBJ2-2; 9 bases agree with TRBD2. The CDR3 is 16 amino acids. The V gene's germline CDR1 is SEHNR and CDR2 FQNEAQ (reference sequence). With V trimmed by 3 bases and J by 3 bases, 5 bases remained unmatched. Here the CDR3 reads CASSFLAGGYTGELFF. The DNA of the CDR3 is TGTGCCAGCAGCTTTTTGGCGGGAGGGTACACCGGGGAGCTGTTTTTT. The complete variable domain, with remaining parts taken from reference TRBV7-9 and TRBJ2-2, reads DTGVSQNPRHKITKRGQNVTFRCDPISEHNRLYWYRQTLGQGPEFLTYFQNEAQLEKSRLLSDRFSAERPKGSFSTLEIQRTEQGDSAMYLCASSFLAGGYTGELFFGEGSRLTVL.

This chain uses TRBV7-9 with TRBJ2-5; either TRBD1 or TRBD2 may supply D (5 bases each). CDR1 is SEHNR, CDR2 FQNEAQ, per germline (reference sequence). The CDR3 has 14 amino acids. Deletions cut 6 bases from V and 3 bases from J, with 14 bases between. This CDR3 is CASSSGTPEETQYF. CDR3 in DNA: TGTGCCAGCAGTTCCGGGACGCCAGAAGAGACCCAGTACTTC.

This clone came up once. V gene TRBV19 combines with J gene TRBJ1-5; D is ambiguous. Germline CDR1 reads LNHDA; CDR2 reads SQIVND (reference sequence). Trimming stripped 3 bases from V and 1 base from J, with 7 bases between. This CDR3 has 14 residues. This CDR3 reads CASSISLSNQPQHF. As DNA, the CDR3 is TGTGCCAGTAGTATTTCGCTGAGCAATCAGCCCCAGCATTTT.

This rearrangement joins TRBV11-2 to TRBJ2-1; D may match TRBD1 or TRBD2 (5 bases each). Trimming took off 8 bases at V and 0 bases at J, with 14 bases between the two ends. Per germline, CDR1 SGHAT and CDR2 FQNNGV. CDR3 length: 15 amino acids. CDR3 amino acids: CASSRDPSSYNEQFF. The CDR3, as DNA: TGTGCCAGCTCAAGGGACCCTAGCTCCTACAATGAGCAGTTCTTC. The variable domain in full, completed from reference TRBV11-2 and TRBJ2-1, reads EAGVAQSPRYKIIEKRQSVAFWCNPISGHATLYWYQQILGQGPKLLIQFQNNGVVDDSQLPKDRFSAERLKGVDSTLKIQPAKLEDSAVYLCASSRDPSSYNEQFFGPGTRLTVL.

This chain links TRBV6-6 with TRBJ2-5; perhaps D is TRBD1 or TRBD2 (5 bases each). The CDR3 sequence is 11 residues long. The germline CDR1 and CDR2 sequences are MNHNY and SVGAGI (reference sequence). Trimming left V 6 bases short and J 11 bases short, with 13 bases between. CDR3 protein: CASSPQGEQYF. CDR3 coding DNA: TGTGCCAGCAGCCCCCAAGGGGAGCAGTACTTC.

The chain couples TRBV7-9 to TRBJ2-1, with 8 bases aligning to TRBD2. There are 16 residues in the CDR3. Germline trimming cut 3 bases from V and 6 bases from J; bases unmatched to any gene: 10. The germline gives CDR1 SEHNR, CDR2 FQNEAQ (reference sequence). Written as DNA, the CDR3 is TGTGCCAGCAGCTTCCTTAGCGGGACAAGACCCAATGAGCAGTTCTTC. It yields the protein CASSFLSGTRPNEQFF. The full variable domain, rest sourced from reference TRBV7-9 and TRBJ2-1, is DTGVSQNPRHKITKRGQNVTFRCDPISEHNRLYWYRQTLGQGPEFLTYFQNEAQLEKSRLLSDRFSAERPKGSFSTLEIQRTEQGDSAMYLCASSFLSGTRPNEQFFGPGTRLTVL.

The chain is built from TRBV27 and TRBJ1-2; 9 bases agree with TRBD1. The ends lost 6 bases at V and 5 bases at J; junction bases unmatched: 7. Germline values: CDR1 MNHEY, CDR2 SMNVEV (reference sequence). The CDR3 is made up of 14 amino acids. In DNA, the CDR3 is TGTGCCAGCAGGCGGACAGGGGAGATATATGGCTACACCTTC. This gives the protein CASRRTGEIYGYTF.

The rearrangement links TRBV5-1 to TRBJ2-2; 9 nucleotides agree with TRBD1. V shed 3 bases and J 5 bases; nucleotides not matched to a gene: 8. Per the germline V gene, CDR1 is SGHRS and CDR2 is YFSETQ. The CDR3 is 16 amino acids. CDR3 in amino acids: CASSSTSGQGTGELFF. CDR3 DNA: TGCGCCAGCAGCTCAACGTCGGGACAGGGTACCGGGGAGCTGTTTTTT. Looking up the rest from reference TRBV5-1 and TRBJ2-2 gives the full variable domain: KAGVTQTPRYLIKTRGQQVTLSCSPISGHRSVSWYQQTPGQGLQFLFEYFSETQRNKGNFPGRFSGRQFSNSRSEMNVSTLELGDSALYLCASSSTSGQGTGELFFGEGSRLTVL.

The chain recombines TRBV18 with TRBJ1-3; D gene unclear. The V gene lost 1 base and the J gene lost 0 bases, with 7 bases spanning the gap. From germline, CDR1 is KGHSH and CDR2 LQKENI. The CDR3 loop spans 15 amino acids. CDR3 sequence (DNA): TGTGCCAGCTCACCACAAACAGACTCTGGAAACACCATATATTTT. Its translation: CASSPQTDSGNTIYF.

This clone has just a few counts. Here the CDR3 DNA reads TGTGCCAGTAGTAACCCGGACAGCTCTGGAAACACCATATATTTT. It codes for CASSNPDSSGNTIYF. The chain joins TRBV19 to TRBJ1-3; possibly TRBD1 for D (6 bases). Germline-derived CDR1 and CDR2 are LNHDA and SQIVND (reference sequence). The CDR3 runs 15 residues. The V end was cut by 4 bases, the J end by 0 bases, with 10 bases between.

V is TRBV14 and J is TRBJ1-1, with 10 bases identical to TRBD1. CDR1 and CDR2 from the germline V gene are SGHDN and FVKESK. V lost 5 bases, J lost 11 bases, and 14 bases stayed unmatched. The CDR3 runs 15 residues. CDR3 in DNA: TGTGCCAGCAGCTTTTGGGACAGGGGACGGTTGGGGGCTTTCTTT. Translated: CASSFWDRGRLGAFF.

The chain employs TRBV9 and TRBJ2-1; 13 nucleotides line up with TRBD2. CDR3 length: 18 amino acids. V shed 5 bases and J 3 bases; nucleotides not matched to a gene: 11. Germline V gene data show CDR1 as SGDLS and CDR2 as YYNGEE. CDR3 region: CASSTFPGTSGVYNEQFF. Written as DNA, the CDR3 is TGTGCCAGCAGTACTTTCCCCGGGACTAGCGGGGTCTACAATGAGCAGTTCTTC.

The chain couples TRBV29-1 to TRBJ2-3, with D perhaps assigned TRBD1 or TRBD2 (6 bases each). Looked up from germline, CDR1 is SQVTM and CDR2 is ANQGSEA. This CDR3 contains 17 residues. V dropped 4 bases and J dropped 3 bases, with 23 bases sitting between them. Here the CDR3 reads CSVGGGPALGPTDTQYF. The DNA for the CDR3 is TGCAGCGTTGGAGGGGGGCCGGCCCTAGGCCCTACAGATACGCAGTATTTT.

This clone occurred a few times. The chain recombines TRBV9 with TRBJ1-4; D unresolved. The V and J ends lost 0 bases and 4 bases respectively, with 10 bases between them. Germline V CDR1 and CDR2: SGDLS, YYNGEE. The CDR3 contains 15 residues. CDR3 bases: TGTGCCAGCAGCGTAGCCGGAGGAGGTAATGAAAAACTGTTTTTT. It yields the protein CASSVAGGGNEKLFF.

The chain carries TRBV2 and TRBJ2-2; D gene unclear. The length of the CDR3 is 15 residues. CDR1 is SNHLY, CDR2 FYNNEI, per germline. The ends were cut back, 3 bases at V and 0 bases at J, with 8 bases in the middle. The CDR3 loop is CASSDRFTNTGELFF. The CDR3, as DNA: TGTGCCAGCAGTGACAGATTTACGAACACCGGGGAGCTGTTTTTT.

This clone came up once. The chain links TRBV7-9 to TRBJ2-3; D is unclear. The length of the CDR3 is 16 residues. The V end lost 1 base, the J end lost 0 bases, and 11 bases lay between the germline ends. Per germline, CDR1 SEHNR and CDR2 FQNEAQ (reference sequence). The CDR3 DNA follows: TGTGCCAGCAGCTTAGGGTTACATTTTAGCACAGATACGCAGTATTTT. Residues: CASSLGLHFSTDTQYF.

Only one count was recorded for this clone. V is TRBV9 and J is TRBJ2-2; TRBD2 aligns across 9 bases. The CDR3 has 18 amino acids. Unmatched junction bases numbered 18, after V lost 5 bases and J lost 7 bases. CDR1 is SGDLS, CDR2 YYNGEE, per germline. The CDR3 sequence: CASSPRGSSSGTGGELFF. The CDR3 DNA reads TGTGCCAGCAGTCCTAGGGGATCCTCTAGCGGGACGGGCGGGGAGCTGTTTTTT.

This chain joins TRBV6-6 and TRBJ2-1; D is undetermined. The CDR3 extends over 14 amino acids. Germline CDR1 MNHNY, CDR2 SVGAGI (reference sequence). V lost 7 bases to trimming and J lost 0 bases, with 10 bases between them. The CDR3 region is CASKDGDSYNEQFF. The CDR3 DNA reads TGTGCCAGCAAGGATGGGGACTCCTACAATGAGCAGTTCTTC.

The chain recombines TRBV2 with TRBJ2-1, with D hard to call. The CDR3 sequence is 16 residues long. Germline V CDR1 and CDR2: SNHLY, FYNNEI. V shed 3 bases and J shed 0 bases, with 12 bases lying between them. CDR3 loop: CASSEAGSSSYNEQFF. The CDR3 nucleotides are TGTGCCAGCAGTGAGGCTGGTTCCAGCTCCTACAATGAGCAGTTCTTC.

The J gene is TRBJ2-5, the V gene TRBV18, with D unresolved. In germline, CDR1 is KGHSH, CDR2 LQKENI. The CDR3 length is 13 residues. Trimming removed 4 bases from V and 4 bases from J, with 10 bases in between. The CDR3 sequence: CASSRMGGETQYF. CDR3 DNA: TGTGCCAGCTCACGGATGGGCGGAGAGACCCAGTACTTC.

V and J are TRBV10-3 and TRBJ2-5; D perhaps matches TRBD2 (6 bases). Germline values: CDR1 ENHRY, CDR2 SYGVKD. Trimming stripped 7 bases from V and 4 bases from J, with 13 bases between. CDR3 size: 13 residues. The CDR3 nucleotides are TGTGCCATCAAGGCGTCGGAGGGAGAGACCCAGTACTTC. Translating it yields CAIKASEGETQYF.

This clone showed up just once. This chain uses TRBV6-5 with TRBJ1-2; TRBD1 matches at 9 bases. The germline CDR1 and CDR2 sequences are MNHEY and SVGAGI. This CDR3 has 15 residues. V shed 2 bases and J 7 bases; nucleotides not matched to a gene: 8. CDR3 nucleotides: TGTGCCAGCAGTTACGGAAACAGGGGGCGAGGTGGCTACACCTTC. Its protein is CASSYGNRGRGGYTF.